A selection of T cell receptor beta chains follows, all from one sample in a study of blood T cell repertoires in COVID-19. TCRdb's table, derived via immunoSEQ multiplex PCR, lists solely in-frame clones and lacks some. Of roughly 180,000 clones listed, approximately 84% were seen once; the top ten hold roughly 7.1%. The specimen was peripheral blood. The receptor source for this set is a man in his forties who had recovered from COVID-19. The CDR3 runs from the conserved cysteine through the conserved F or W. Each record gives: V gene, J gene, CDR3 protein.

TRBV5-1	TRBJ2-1	CASSLGSGLAGGSSYNEQFF
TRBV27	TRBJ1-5	CASSYNRDQPQHF
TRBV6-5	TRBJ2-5	CASSYGAGGYQETQYF
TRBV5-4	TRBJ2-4	CASSQGQGAGKNIQYF
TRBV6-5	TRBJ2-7	CASSSPYGLAAYEQYF
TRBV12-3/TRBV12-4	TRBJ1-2	CASRDRAFGYTF
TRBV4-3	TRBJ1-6	CASSQAQNHSPLHF
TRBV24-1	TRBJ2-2	CATSAHSRGGGPGELFF
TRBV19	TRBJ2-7	CASSMRRGGSYEQYF
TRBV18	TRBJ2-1	CASSPGLADHNEQFF
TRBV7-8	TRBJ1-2	CASSPLDSGYTF
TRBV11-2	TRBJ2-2	CASSFYEETGELFF
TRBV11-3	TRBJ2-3	CASSWLASDTQYF
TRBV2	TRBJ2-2	CASSSSGGANTGELFF
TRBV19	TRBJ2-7	CASSPQGYEQYF
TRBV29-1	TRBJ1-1	CSVAGQGSAEAFF
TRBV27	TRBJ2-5	CASGEEETQYF
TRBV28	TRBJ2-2	CASSPGVGVGSLGELFF
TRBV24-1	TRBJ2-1	CATSDAGLAGVGGSYNEQFF
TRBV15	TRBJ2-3	CATSRTGGRTDTQYF
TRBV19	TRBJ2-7	CASSNPSGTGGYEQYF
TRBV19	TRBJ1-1	CASRDSNTEAFF
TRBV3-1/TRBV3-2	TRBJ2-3	CASSQLAGASTDTQYF
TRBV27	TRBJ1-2	CASSPRQGIGGTYGYTF
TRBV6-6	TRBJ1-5	CASTGGAYQPQHF
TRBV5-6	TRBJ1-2	CASSPLLGQGADLTDGYTF
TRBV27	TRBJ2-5	CASSLSYYHQETQYF
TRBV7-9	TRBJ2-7	CASSPGQGRNEQYF
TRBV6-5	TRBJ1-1	CASRDTPNTEAFF
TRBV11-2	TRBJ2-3	CASNIGGGNTQYF
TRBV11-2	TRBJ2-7	CASSQLAGGYEQYF
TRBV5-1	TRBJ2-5	CASSVVQGLLETQYF
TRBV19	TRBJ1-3	CASSRFRKGDTIYF
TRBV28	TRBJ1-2	CASSLDGQGWGGYTF
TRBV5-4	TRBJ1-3	CASSLGGGTRNTIYF